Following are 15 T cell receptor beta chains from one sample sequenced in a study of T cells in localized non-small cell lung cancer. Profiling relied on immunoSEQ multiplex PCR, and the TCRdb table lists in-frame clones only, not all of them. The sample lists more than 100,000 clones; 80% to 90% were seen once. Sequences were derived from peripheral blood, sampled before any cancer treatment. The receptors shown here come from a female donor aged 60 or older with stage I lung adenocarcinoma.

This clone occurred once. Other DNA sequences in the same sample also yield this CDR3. CDR3 DNA: TGTGCCAGCTCACCAAACCAAGAGACCCAGTACTTC. Its translation: CASSPNQETQYF. The chain recombines TRBV18 with TRBJ2-5; D gene uncertain. Germline loops: CDR1 KGHSH, CDR2 LQKENI. Trimming cost V 2 bases and J 0 bases, with 1 base left between them. The CDR3 covers 12 residues.

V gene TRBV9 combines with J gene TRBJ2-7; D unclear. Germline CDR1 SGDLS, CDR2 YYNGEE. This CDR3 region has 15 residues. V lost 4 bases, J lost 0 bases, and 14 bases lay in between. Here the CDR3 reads CASSYDSKNSYEQYF. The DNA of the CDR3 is TGTGCCAGCAGCTACGACTCTAAGAACTCCTACGAGCAGTACTTC.

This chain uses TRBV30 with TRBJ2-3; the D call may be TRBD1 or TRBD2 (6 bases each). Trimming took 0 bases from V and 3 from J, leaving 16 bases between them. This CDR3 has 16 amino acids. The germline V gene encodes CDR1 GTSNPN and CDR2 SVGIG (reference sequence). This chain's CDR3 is CAWSVGGWRETDTQYF. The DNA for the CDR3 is TGTGCCTGGAGTGTAGGGGGATGGCGGGAAACAGATACGCAGTATTTT.

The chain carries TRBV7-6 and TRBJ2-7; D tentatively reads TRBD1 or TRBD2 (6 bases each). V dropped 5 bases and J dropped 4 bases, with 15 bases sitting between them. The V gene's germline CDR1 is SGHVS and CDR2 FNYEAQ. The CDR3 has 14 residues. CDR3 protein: CASSVDGGGYEQYF. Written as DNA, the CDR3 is TGTGCCAGCAGCGTAGACGGGGGCGGGTACGAGCAGTACTTC.

The CDR3 region is CASSLRSETDTQYF. CDR3 DNA sequence: TGTGCCAGCAGCTTGAGGTCGGAAACAGATACGCAGTATTTT. The rearrangement uses TRBV5-4 and TRBJ2-3; unclear D gene. Germline CDR1 and CDR2: SGHNT and YYREEE (reference sequence). The CDR3 covers 14 residues. The V gene lost 1 base and the J gene lost 3 bases, with 9 bases spanning the gap.

Here the CDR3 DNA reads TGTGCCATCAGTCCTGGAGGGGGTAGGGGATTCGGGGAGCTGTTTTTT. It codes for CAISPGGGRGFGELFF. The chain uses TRBV10-3 and TRBJ2-2; either TRBD1 or TRBD2 may supply D (6 bases each). The CDR3 has 16 amino acids. Germline V gene sequence: CDR1 ENHRY, CDR2 SYGVKD. V shed 5 bases and J shed 7 bases, with 20 bases lying between them.

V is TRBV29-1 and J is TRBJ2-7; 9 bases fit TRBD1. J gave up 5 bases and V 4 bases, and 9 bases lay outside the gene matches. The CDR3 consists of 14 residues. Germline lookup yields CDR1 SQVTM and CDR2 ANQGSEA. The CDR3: CSVGGGTGSHEQYF. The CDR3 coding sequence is TGCAGCGTTGGAGGGGGGACAGGGTCCCACGAGCAGTACTTC.

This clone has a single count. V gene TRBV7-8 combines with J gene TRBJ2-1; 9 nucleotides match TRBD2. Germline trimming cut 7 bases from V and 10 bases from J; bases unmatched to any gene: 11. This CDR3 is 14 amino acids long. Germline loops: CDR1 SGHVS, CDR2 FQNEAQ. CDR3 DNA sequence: TGTGCCAGCATCCCGATCAGGCTAGCGGGAGAGCAGTTCTTC. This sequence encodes CASIPIRLAGEQFF.

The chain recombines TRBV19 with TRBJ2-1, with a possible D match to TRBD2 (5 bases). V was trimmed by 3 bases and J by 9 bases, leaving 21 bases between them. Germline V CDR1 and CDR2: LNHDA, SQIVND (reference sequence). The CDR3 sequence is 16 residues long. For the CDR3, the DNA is TGTGCCAGTAGTATGTTGACCCAAAACTCACGGGGTGAGCAGTTCTTC. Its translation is CASSMLTQNSRGEQFF.

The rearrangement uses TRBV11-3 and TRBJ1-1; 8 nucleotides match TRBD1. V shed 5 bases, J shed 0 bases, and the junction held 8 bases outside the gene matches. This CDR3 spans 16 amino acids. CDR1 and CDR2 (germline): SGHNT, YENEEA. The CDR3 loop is CASSPGQGEVNTEAFF. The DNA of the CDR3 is TGTGCCAGCAGCCCAGGACAGGGCGAAGTGAACACTGAAGCTTTCTTT.

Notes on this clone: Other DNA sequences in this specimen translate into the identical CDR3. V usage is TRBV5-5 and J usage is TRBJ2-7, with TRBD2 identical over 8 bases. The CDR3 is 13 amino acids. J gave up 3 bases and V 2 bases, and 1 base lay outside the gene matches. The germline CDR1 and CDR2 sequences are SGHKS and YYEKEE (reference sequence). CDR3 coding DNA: TGTGCCAGCAGCTTCGGGAGGGGCTACGAGCAGTACTTC. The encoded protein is CASSFGRGYEQYF.

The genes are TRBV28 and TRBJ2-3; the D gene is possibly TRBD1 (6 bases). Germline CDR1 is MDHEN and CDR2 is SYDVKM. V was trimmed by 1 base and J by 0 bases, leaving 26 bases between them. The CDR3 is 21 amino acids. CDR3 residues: CASSLLPFQWTDSPSTDTQYF. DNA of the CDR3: TGTGCCAGCAGTTTATTACCTTTTCAATGGACAGACAGTCCTAGCACAGATACGCAGTATTTT.

The CDR3 loop reads CATSRRTDQGPQPQHF. As DNA, the CDR3 is TGTGCCACCAGCAGACGGACGGACCAGGGGCCCCAGCCCCAGCATTTT. The V call is TRBV15, the J call TRBJ1-5, with D possibly TRBD1 on 6 matching bases. The CDR3 consists of 16 residues. Germline loops: CDR1 LNHNV, CDR2 YYDKDF (reference sequence). Deletions cut 2 bases from V and 7 bases from J, with 18 bases between.

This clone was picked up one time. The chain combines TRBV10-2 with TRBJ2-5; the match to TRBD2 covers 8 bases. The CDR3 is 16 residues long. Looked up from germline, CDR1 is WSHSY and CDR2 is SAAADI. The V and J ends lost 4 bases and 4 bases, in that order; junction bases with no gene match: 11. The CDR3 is CASSAGGVTMGETQYF. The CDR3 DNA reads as TGCGCCAGCAGTGCGGGGGGGGTAACGATGGGAGAGACCCAGTACTTC.

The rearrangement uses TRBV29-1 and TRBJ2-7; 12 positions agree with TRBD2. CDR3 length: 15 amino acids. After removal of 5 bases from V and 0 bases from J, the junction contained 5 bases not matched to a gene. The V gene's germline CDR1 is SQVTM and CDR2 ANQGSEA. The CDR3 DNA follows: TGCAGCGTTCAAGGACTAGCGGGAAGCTCCTACGAGCAGTACTTC. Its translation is CSVQGLAGSSYEQYF.